These T cell receptor beta chains were read from a single sample in a study of cytomegalovirus exposure and HLA in healthy donors. The protocol was immunoSEQ multiplex PCR, while the TCRdb copy is restricted to in-frame clones and leaves out a portion. The repertoire consists of 90,000 to 120,000 clones, with 79% occurring once and the leading ten covering approximately 4.2%. What was sequenced was PBMCs. All receptors come from a female donor in good health and CMV-seropositive. Both conserved end residues are part of each CDR3. Fields, in order: CDR3 length, clone size, D gene, J gene, V gene, CDR3 DNA, CDR3 protein. The D gene is left open where the match is weak. For some rows the clone size is stated as once, few or many, or as a class when expanded; others skip it.

>14|-|-|TRBJ1-2|TRBV7-8
TGTGCCAGCAGCTTAGCTGCCAGAAACTATGGCTACACCTTC
CASSLAARNYGYTF
>15|-|-|TRBJ1-3|TRBV19
TGTGCCAGTAGTATCCCGGGGGGAACTGGAAACACCATATATTTT
CASSIPGGTGNTIYF
>15|-|TRBD2|TRBJ2-7|TRBV7-9
TGTGCCAGCAGCGGCGGGACTAGCGGGAGTCCCGAGCAGTACTTC
CASSGGTSGSPEQYF
>16|-|TRBD2|TRBJ2-7|TRBV5-1
TGCGCCAGCAGCCTCGGACTAGCGGGAGTGTTCTACGAGCAGTACTTC
CASSLGLAGVFYEQYF
>14|-|TRBD2|TRBJ2-1|TRBV7-9
TGTGCCAGCAGCTTAGGCGGGAGAAGCGATGAGCAGTTCTTC
CASSLGGRSDEQFF
>14|-|-|TRBJ2-7|TRBV6-1
TGTGCCAGCAGTGATGGGGTAGGGGATTACGAGCAGTACTTC
CASSDGVGDYEQYF
>10|-|-|TRBJ1-2|TRBV25-1
TGTGCCACCTCTTTCGTTGGCTACACCTTC
CATSFVGYTF
>13|-|TRBD1|TRBJ2-2|TRBV19
TGTGCCAGTATCCTAGGGGGCTCGGTGGAGCTGTTTTTT
CASILGGSVELFF
>13|-|-|TRBJ1-5|TRBV30
TGTGCCTGGAGTAACGGGGTTTGGCAGCCCCAGCATTTT
CAWSNGVWQPQHF
>14|-|TRBD1|TRBJ1-3|TRBV5-6
TGTGCCAGCAGCTCCCAGGGGGCTGGAAACACCATATATTTT
CASSSQGAGNTIYF
>18|once|TRBD1|TRBJ1-1|TRBV19
TGTGCCAGTAGTCAGTTCGGGGACAGGGGGAAAATGAACACTGAAGCTTTCTTT
CASSQFGDRGKMNTEAFF
>15|-|TRBD1|TRBJ1-1|TRBV6-5
TGTGCCAGCAGTTACCCGGGACAGGGGGGTACTGAAGCTTTCTTT
CASSYPGQGGTEAFF
>16|-|TRBD2|TRBJ2-1|TRBV7-8
TGTGCCAGCAGCTTAGCGGTGACTAGCGGGAGGGATGAGCAGTTCTTC
CASSLAVTSGRDEQFF
>14|-|-|TRBJ1-3|TRBV18
TGTGCCAGCTCACCCCAATCAGGTGGAAACACCATATATTTT
CASSPQSGGNTIYF
>12|-|-|TRBJ1-2|TRBV10-1
TGCGCCAGCAGTGACAATAACTATGGCTACACCTTC
CASSDNNYGYTF
>15|-|TRBD2|TRBJ2-5|TRBV6-6
TGTGCCAGCAGTCCAAGTGGAGCGGGGCAAGAGACCCAGTACTTC
CASSPSGAGQETQYF
>15|few|-|TRBJ1-1|TRBV21-1
TGTGCCAGCAGCTTTCCGGGACAGCCTAACACTGAAGCTTTCTTT
CASSFPGQPNTEAFF
>14|-|TRBD2|TRBJ2-1|TRBV7-8
TGTGCCAGCAGGCGGACTAGCTCCTACAATGAGCAGTTCTTC
CASRRTSSYNEQFF
>15|once|TRBD1|TRBJ1-1|TRBV6-4
TGTGCCAGCAGAAGCGGGACAGGGCGAAACACTGAAGCTTTCTTT
CASRSGTGRNTEAFF
>15|-|-|TRBJ1-2|TRBV2
TGTGCCAGCAGTCTGCCCCGGGAACTTAACTATGGCTACACCTTC
CASSLPRELNYGYTF
>17|-|TRBD1|TRBJ1-1|TRBV6-4
TGTGCCAGCACCCTGACCCGGACAGGGGGTGGTCCGACTGAAGCTTTCTTT
CASTLTRTGGGPTEAFF
>15|-|TRBD1|TRBJ1-6|TRBV4-3
TGCGCCAGCAGCCAAGAAAGGGGGCAAAATTCACCCCTCCACTTT
CASSQERGQNSPLHF
>14|-|-|TRBJ1-1|TRBV29-1
TGCAGCGTTGCCCTTGTCGGACAGAGTGCTGAAGCTTTCTTT
CSVALVGQSAEAFF
>13|few|-|TRBJ2-3|TRBV7-2
TGTGCCAGCAGCCTAATCTTCTCAGATACGCAGTATTTT
CASSLIFSDTQYF
>12|-|-|TRBJ1-2|TRBV6-5
TGTGCCAGCACCGACACTCACTATGGCTACACCTTC
CASTDTHYGYTF
>16|-|-|TRBJ1-2|TRBV18
TGTGCCAGCTCACCAATACTGGGACAACAAGACTATGGCTACACCTTC
CASSPILGQQDYGYTF
>16|-|-|TRBJ2-2|TRBV29-1
TGCAGCGTTGAAGGTTGGGGCGGCGGTGTCACCGGGGAGCTGTTTTTT
CSVEGWGGGVTGELFF
>16|-|TRBD1|TRBJ2-1|TRBV7-2
TGTGCCAGCAGCTTAGTTGGGACAGGGGGGGGTAATGAGCAGTTCTTC
CASSLVGTGGGNEQFF
>13|few|-|TRBJ1-4|TRBV5-1
TGCGCCAGCAGCTTGGGCGGAGGTGAAAAACTGTTTTTT
CASSLGGGEKLFF
>16|-|-|TRBJ2-6|TRBV6-6
TGTGCCAGCAGTTACACGAGACAGGCTGGGGCCAACGTCCTGACTTTC
CASSYTRQAGANVLTF
>14|-|-|TRBJ2-1|TRBV10-3
TGTGCCACTGCGGACGGGAGCTCCTACAATGAGCAGTTCTTC
CATADGSSYNEQFF
>15|-|TRBD1|TRBJ1-1|TRBV7-9
TGTGCCAGCAGCTCCGGATTTGGGACAGGTTCTGAAGCTTTCTTT
CASSSGFGTGSEAFF
>16|-|-|TRBJ1-6|TRBV21-1
TGTGCCAGCAGCAAATTAGGGGTTCCGATGGATTCACCCCTCCACTTT
CASSKLGVPMDSPLHF
>13|few|-|TRBJ1-6|TRBV7-2
TGTGCCAGCAGCTTGGACTTCAGTTCACCCCTCCACTTT
CASSLDFSSPLHF
>13|-|-|TRBJ2-3|TRBV30
TGTGCCTGGAGTCAAGCCCACCCAGATACGCAGTATTTT
CAWSQAHPDTQYF
>12|-|-|TRBJ2-7|TRBV11-2
TGTGCCAGCAGCTTAGGAGGGTTCGAGCAGTACTTC
CASSLGGFEQYF
>15|-|TRBD2|TRBJ2-1|TRBV7-9
TGTGCCAGCAGCTTACTAGCGGGACCGTACAATGAGCAGTTCTTC
CASSLLAGPYNEQFF
>13|-|-|TRBJ2-1|TRBV10-1
TGCGCCAGCGGTGCCGGGGGATACAATGAGCAGTTCTTC
CASGAGGYNEQFF
>14|-|-|TRBJ1-3|TRBV7-9
TGTGCCAGCAGCTTACAAAACACCGGAAACACCATATATTTT
CASSLQNTGNTIYF
>16|-|TRBD1|TRBJ1-5|TRBV7-8
TGTGCCAGCAGCTTCCGTCCGGGACAGGGGTTTCAGCCCCAGCATTTT
CASSFRPGQGFQPQHF
>15|-|-|TRBJ2-7|TRBV5-4
TGTGCCAGCAGCTTGGAGGTAGCGGACACCTACGAGCAGTACTTC
CASSLEVADTYEQYF
>16|-|-|TRBJ2-3|TRBV6-6
TGTGCCAGCAGTTATGGGAGAGACAGCGGGACAGATACGCAGTATTTT
CASSYGRDSGTDTQYF
>13|-|TRBD2|TRBJ2-3|TRBV19
TGTGCCAGTCGACTAGCGGGTACAGATACGCAGTATTTT
CASRLAGTDTQYF
>12|-|-|TRBJ2-3|TRBV6-1
TGTGCCAGCAGCTCTAGCACAGATACGCAGTATTTT
CASSSSTDTQYF
>15|-|TRBD1|TRBJ1-1|TRBV6-7
TGTGCCAGCAGTTACCCCTGGGACAGGCGCCGGGGAGCTTTCTTT
CASSYPWDRRRGAFF
>15|-|-|TRBJ2-1|TRBV18
TGTGCCAGCTCACCTCTCTCACTCTCCTACAATGAGCAGTTCTTC
CASSPLSLSYNEQFF